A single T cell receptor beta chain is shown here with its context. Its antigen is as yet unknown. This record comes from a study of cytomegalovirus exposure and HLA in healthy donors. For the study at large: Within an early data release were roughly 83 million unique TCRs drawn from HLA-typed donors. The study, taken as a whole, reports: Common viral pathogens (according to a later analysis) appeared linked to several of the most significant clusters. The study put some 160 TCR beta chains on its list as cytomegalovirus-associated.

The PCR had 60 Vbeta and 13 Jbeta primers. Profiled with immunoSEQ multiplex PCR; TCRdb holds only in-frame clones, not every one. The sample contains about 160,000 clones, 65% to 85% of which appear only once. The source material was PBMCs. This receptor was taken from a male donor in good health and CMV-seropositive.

The CDR3 sequence is CASSQGSLGTVSYNEQFF. The CDR3 DNA is TGTGCCAGCAGCCAAGGATCTTTAGGGACAGTCTCCTACAATGAGCAGTTCTTC. This chain connects TRBV14 to TRBJ2-1; TRBD1 matches 7 bases. The CDR3 extends over 18 amino acids. J lost 0 bases, V lost 1 base, and 9 bases had no gene match. Germline V lookup: CDR1 SGHDN, CDR2 FVKESK. The whole variable domain, filled in from reference TRBV14 and TRBJ2-1, reads EAGVTQFPSHSVIEKGQTVTLRCDPISGHDNLYWYRRVMGKEIKFLLHFVKESKQDESGMPNNRFLAERTGGTYSTLKVQPAELEDSGVYFCASSQGSLGTVSYNEQFFGPGTRLTVL.